This entry concerns a single T cell receptor (beta chain). The specificity of this receptor is unknown. There are no base qualities to consult, and no much larger clone falls within one base. Ends trimmed: V by 10 bases, J by 5 bases; bases unmatched to a gene: 10. CDR1 is given as ENHRY and CDR2 as SYGVKD, both from the germline V gene. The CDR3, from cysteine to phenylalanine, totals 13 residues. This entry keeps only the CDR3 DNA: 39 bases, framed from base 1. Library method: the immunoSEQ multiplex PCR assay. The clones in this table, taken by TCRdb from immuneACCESS, are in-frame only. Not every clone is retained; where verified, under half of the shortfall comes from an unresolved V gene, and the cause of the rest is unknown. This sample has around 40,000 clones in its table, and 91% of those were observed once. The ten largest clones add up to roughly 0.75% of the sample. This entry belongs to a study of T cell changes during pregnancy in multiple sclerosis (dated by TCRdb to about 2019). Looking at the study overall: The study looked at changes in the T cell repertoire across pregnancy in women with multiple sclerosis.

The starting material was CD4+ T cells from peripheral blood mononuclear cells, obtained before pregnancy. This chain is built from TRBV10-3 and TRBJ2-5; 7 central nucleotides agree with TRBD1. The TCR sequence derives from a female donor with multiple sclerosis, enrolled in a pregnancy study. CDR3 reads: CATWDRTQETQYF. The DNA sequence is as follows: TGTGCCACCTGGGACAGAACCCAGGAGACCCAGTACTTC.